Shown below are 17 T cell receptor beta chains from a single sample sequenced in a study of blood T cell repertoires in COVID-19. TCRdb's copy holds only in-frame clones and misses some; the assay was immunoSEQ multiplex PCR. The repertoire holds about 190,000 clones, 84% seen once, with approximately 5% in the top ten. The sequenced sample was peripheral blood. Receptors originate from a woman aged 65 to 85 with active or convalescent COVID-19.

About this clone itself: A junction end diverges from the germline sequence, so it may reflect a read error. The J gene is TRBJ2-1, the V gene TRBV5-1, with 10 bases aligning to TRBD2. CDR1 is SGHRS, CDR2 YFSETQ, per germline. The CDR3 runs to 13 residues. The CDR3 DNA follows: TGCGCCAACAGCTTGTTCCTAGCGGGAGTGAAGTTCTTC. Amino acids: CANSLFLAGVKFF.

CDR3 DNA sequence: TGTGCCAGCAGCCGTGAGGGACAGGGGGCCTACGAGCAGTACTTC. Translating it yields CASSREGQGAYEQYF. J is TRBJ2-7 and V is TRBV5-6; TRBD1 matches 11 bases. Germline V CDR1 and CDR2: SGHDT, YYEEEE. V lost 4 bases and J lost 2; bases outside the gene matches: 5. This CDR3 comprises 15 residues.

The chain carries TRBV3-1 (or the pseudogene TRBV3-2) and TRBJ1-1; a weak D match, TRBD1 (6 bases). V shed 4 bases and J shed 1 base, with 10 bases lying between them. The length of the CDR3 is 14 residues. The germline CDR1 and CDR2 sequences are LGHDT and YNNKEL (reference sequence). The CDR3 spells CASSLGQQNTEAFF. Here the CDR3 DNA reads TGTGCCAGCAGCCTGGGACAACAGAACACTGAAGCTTTCTTT.

J is TRBJ2-2 and V is TRBV5-1; D perhaps matches TRBD2 (6 bases). Trimming removed 1 base at V and 6 bases at J, with 7 bases between. This CDR3 has 13 residues. The germline V gene has CDR1 SGHRS and CDR2 YFSETQ. This chain's CDR3 is CASSLPSAGELFF. The CDR3 nucleotides read TGCGCCAGCAGCTTGCCTAGCGCCGGGGAGCTGTTTTTT.

V usage is TRBV10-2 and J usage is TRBJ2-3; possibly TRBD2 for D (5 bases). V shed 7 bases and J shed 1 base, with 12 bases lying between them. CDR3 length equals 14 residues. Looked up from germline, CDR1 is WSHSY and CDR2 is SAAADI. The CDR3 coding sequence is TGCGCCAGCAAAGTAGCGTCGGGCACAGATACGCAGTATTTT. Protein product: CASKVASGTDTQYF.

This clone showed up just a few times. The chain uses TRBV11-3 and TRBJ2-1, with 9 bases matching TRBD2. J lost 4 bases, V lost 1 base, and 5 bases had no gene match. The CDR3 is 16 amino acids. Germline CDR1 and CDR2: SGHNT and YENEEA. DNA for the CDR3: TGTGCCAGCAGCTTAGGCGGGAGGGCACCATACAATGAGCAGTTCTTC. It encodes CASSLGGRAPYNEQFF.

The chain combines TRBV19 with TRBJ1-3; 9 bases line up with TRBD1. The junction had 10 bases not matched to a gene; V was cut back by 6 bases and J by 1 base. Germline V gives CDR1 LNHDA, CDR2 SQIVND (reference sequence). The CDR3 consists of 17 residues. The CDR3 DNA reads TGTGCCAGTAGACCGGCCTCGGGGACAGGGTCTGGAAACACCATATATTTT. Translation gives CASRPASGTGSGNTIYF.

The chain has TRBV5-1 and TRBJ2-7, with 16 bases that match TRBD2. Trimming removed 3 bases from V and 5 bases from J; junction bases left unmatched: 8. Germline assignment: CDR1 SGHRS and CDR2 YFSETQ. This CDR3 has 17 amino acids. CDR3 amino acids: CASSSAGTSGREDEQYF. The CDR3 DNA reads TGCGCCAGCAGCTCCGCGGGGACTAGCGGGAGGGAAGACGAGCAGTACTTC.

This sequence joins TRBV27 and TRBJ2-4; TRBD1 aligns across 7 bases. After removal of 5 bases from V and 4 bases from J, the junction contained 14 bases not matched to a gene. Germline V gives CDR1 MNHEY, CDR2 SMNVEV (reference sequence). This CDR3 region has 17 residues. The CDR3 here is CASSPESKTGRKNIQYF. The CDR3 DNA is TGTGCCAGCAGTCCCGAAAGTAAGACAGGGCGGAAAAACATTCAGTACTTC.

The chain is built from TRBV9 and TRBJ2-1, with TRBD2 matching 10 bases. CDR3 length: 15 amino acids. V lost 0 bases and J lost 8; bases outside the gene matches: 5. Germline V CDR1 and CDR2: SGDLS, YYNGEE. This CDR3 is CASSVDPSGRDEQFF. The CDR3, as DNA: TGTGCCAGCAGCGTAGATCCTAGCGGGAGAGATGAGCAGTTCTTC.

The gene calls are TRBV11-3 and TRBJ2-2; 9 bases agree with TRBD2. V was clipped by 1 base and J by 4 bases; unmatched bases: 4. The CDR3 runs to 16 residues. Germline CDR1 SGHNT, CDR2 YENEEA. This chain's CDR3 is CASSLGWRGGTGELFF. The CDR3 nucleotides read TGTGCCAGCAGCTTAGGCTGGCGGGGGGGCACCGGGGAGCTGTTTTTT.

The chain links TRBV5-4 to TRBJ1-1; 7 bases match TRBD1. The trim removed 0 bases at V and 5 bases at J, leaving 7 bases unmatched. The CDR3 loop spans 15 amino acids. The V gene's germline CDR1 is SGHNT and CDR2 YYREEE (reference sequence). The DNA for the CDR3 is TGTGCCAGCAGCTTGGGAGGGGGCGCGTGGACTGAAGCTTTCTTT. Amino acid sequence: CASSLGGGAWTEAFF. Supplemented by reference TRBV5-4 and TRBJ1-1, the full variable domain reads ETGVTQSPTHLIKTRGQQVTLRCSSQSGHNTVSWYQQALGQGPQFIFQYYREEENGRGNFPPRFSGLQFPNYSSELNVNALELDDSALYLCASSLGGGAWTEAFFGQGTRLTVV.

The rearrangement uses TRBV24-1 and TRBJ2-2; D is uncertain. Deletions cut 0 bases from V and 6 bases from J, with 7 bases between. The CDR3 contains 14 residues. CDR1 is KGHDR, CDR2 SFDVKD, per germline. CDR3 sequence (DNA): TGTGCCACCAGTGATTTGGGTGGCTCCGGGGAGCTGTTTTTT. Its translation: CATSDLGGSGELFF.

The chain employs TRBV7-9 and TRBJ2-3; D not certain. The CDR3 is made up of 12 amino acids. Germline V gene lookup returns CDR1 SEHNR and CDR2 FQNEAQ (reference sequence). Trimming took 5 bases from V and 3 from J, leaving 6 bases between them. The CDR3: CASSLLTDTQYF. CDR3 coding DNA: TGTGCCAGCAGCCTCCTAACAGATACGCAGTATTTT.

The CDR3 is CASSRLRREGSLNTQYF. The CDR3, as DNA: TGTGCCAGCAGCCGCCTCCGGAGGGAGGGATCTCTAAATACGCAGTATTTT. The chain has TRBV3-1 (or the pseudogene TRBV3-2) and TRBJ2-3, with TRBD2 matching over 7 bases. J gave up 7 bases and V 4 bases, and 17 bases lay outside the gene matches. This CDR3 is built from 17 residues. Germline CDR1 is LGHDT and CDR2 is YNNKEL (reference sequence).

The gene calls are TRBV9 and TRBJ2-1; 7 nucleotides agree with TRBD2. The length of the CDR3 is 16 residues. J gave up 6 bases and V 1 base, and 10 bases lay outside the gene matches. Germline V CDR1 and CDR2: SGDLS, YYNGEE. CDR3 protein: CASSVLRLAMGNEQFF. CDR3 coding DNA: TGTGCCAGCAGCGTATTAAGACTAGCCATGGGCAATGAGCAGTTCTTC.

The J gene is TRBJ1-2, the V gene TRBV30; 7 positions match TRBD1. The length of the CDR3 is 15 residues. CDR1 is GTSNPN and CDR2 is SVGIG in the germline V gene (reference sequence). Germline trimming cut 2 bases from V and 4 bases from J; bases unmatched to any gene: 10. CDR3 nucleotide sequence: TGTGCCTGGAGTAAAAGACAGGGCTCCCTCTATGGCTACACCTTC. Its protein is CAWSKRQGSLYGYTF.